This T cell receptor beta chain was obtained from a study of blood T cells in healthy people across ages. Study summary: About one barcoded beta molecule per two T cells came from capture by template switching.

Germline V gene data show CDR1 as MRHNA and CDR2 as SNTAGT. V was clipped by 2 bases and J by 5 bases, with 6 bases between them. The length of the CDR3 is 13 residues. It was with a sample-barcoded 5' primer and a J-beta primer mix that a second PCR of about 6 to 12 cycles was run. Each cDNA molecule received a tag from a template-switch adaptor that had 12 random nucleotides. TCRdb itself ran the 5' RACE reads through MiXCR, one entry per CDR3 protein. The sample consists of hundreds of thousands of distinct CDR3 sequences, around 48% of them appearing once. The V call is TRBV6-4, the J call TRBJ2-2; D is possibly TRBD2 (6 bases). This clonotype originated in a man under 40 in good health. The source material was blood. CDR3 amino acids: CASSDRGTGELFF. DNA for the CDR3: TGTGCCAGCAGTGACCGGGGGACCGGGGAGCTGTTTTTT.